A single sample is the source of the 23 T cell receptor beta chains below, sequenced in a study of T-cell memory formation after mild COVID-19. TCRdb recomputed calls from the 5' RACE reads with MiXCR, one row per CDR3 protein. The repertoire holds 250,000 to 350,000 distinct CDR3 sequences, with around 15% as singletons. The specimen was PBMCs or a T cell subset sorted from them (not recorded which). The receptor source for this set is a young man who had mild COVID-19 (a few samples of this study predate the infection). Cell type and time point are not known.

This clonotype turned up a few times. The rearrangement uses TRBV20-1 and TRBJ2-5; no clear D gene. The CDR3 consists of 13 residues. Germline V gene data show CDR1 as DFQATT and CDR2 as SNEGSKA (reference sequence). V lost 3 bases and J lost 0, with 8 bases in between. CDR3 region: CSASPSNQETQYF. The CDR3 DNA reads TGCAGTGCTAGCCCGTCCAACCAAGAGACCCAGTACTTC.

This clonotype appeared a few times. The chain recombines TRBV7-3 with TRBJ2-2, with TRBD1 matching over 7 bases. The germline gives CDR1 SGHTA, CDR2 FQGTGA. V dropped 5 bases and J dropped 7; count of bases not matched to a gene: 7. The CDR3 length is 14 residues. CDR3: CASSRQGIDGELFF. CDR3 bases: TGTGCCAGCAGCCGACAGGGTATAGACGGGGAGCTGTTTTTT.

In DNA, the CDR3 is TGTGCCAGCAGCTGGGAGGCTGGGGCCAACGTCCTGACTTTC. Amino acid sequence: CASSWEAGANVLTF. The rearrangement joins TRBV12-3 or TRBV12-4 to TRBJ2-6, with D tentatively TRBD2 (6 bases). Trimming removed 6 bases from V and 2 bases from J, with 8 bases in between. This CDR3 comprises 14 residues.

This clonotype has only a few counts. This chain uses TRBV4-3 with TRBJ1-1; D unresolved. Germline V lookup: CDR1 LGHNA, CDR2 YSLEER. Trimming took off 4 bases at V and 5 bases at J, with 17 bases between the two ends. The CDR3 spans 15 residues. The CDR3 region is CASSPLRSGETEAFF. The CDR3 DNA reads TGCGCCAGCAGCCCCCTCCGTAGTGGGGAGACTGAAGCTTTCTTT.

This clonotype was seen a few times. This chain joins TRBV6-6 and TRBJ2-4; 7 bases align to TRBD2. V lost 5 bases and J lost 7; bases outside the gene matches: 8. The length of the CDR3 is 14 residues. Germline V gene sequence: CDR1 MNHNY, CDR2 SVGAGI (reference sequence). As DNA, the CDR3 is TGTGCCAGCAGTCCCGGGAGGCCCGCGAACATTCAGTACTTC. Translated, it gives CASSPGRPANIQYF.

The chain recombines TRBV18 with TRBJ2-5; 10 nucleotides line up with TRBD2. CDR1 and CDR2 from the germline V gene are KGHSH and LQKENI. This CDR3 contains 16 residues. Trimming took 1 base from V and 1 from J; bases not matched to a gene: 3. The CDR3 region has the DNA TGTGCCAGCTCACCACGAAGCGGGGGGGGCCAAGAGACCCAGTACTTC. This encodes CASSPRSGGGQETQYF.

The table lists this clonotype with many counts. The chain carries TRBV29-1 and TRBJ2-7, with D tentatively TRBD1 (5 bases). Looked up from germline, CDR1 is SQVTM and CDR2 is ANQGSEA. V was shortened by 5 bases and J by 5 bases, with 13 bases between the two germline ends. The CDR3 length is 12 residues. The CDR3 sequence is CSVLQVTHEQYF. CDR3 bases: TGCAGCGTTCTACAGGTAACACACGAGCAGTACTTC.

In DNA form, the CDR3 reads TGTGCCAGCCGCTTGGCGGGGATAAACACCGGGGAGCTGTTTTTT. It yields the protein CASRLAGINTGELFF. This chain connects TRBV6-5 to TRBJ2-2, with D possibly TRBD2 on 6 matching bases. Trimming took 8 bases from V and 2 from J, leaving 15 bases between them. CDR3 length: 15 residues. CDR1 MNHEY and CDR2 SVGAGI come from the germline V gene.

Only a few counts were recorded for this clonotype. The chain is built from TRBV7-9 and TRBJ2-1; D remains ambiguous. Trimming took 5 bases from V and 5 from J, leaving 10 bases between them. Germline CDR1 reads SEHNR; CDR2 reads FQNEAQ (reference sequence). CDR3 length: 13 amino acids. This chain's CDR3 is CASSHASNNEQFF. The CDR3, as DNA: TGTGCCAGCAGCCACGCCTCGAACAATGAGCAGTTCTTC. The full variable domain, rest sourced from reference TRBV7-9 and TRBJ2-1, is DTGVSQNPRHKITKRGQNVTFRCDPISEHNRLYWYRQTLGQGPEFLTYFQNEAQLEKSRLLSDRFSAERPKGSFSTLEIQRTEQGDSAMYLCASSHASNNEQFFGPGTRLTVL.

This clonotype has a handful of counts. CDR3 nucleotide sequence: TGTGCCAGCAGCGTAGAACACAGAAGCACAGATACGCAGTATTTT. Translated, it gives CASSVEHRSTDTQYF. This sequence joins TRBV9 and TRBJ2-3; D gene unclear. Germline V gives CDR1 SGDLS, CDR2 YYNGEE. The V end lost 0 bases, the J end lost 0 bases, and 8 bases lay between the germline ends. This CDR3 is built from 15 residues. Variable domain in full (rest from reference TRBV9 and TRBJ2-3): DSGVTQTPKHLITATGQRVTLRCSPRSGDLSVYWYQQSLDQGLQFLIQYYNGEERAKGNILERFSAQQFPDLHSELNLSSLELGDSALYFCASSVEHRSTDTQYFGPGTRLTVL.

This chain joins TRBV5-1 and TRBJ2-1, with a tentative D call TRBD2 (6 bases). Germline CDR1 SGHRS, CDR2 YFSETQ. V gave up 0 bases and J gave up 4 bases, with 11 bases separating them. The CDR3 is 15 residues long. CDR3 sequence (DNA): TGCGCCAGCAGCTTGGAGTTGGGGAGGTACAATGAGCAGTTCTTC. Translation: CASSLELGRYNEQFF.

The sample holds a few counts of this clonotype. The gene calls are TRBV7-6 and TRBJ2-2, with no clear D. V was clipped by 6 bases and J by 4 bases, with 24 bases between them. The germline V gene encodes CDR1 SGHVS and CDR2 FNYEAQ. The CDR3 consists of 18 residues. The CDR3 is CASSVYSWQETSTGELFF. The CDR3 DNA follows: TGTGCCAGCAGTGTTTATAGTTGGCAGGAAACCTCCACCGGGGAGCTGTTTTTT. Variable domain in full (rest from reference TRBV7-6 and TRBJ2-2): GAGVSQSPRYKVTKRGQDVALRCDPISGHVSLYWYRQALGQGPEFLTYFNYEAQQDKSGLPNDRFSAERPEGSISTLTIQRTEQRDSAMYRCASSVYSWQETSTGELFFGEGSRLTVL.

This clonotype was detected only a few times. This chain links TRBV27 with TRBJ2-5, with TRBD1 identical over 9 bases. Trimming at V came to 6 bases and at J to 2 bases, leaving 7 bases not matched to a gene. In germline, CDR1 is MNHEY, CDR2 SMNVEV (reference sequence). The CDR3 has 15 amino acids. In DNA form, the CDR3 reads TGTGCCAGCAGCCCTGGGACAGGGTTTCAAGAGACCCAGTACTTC. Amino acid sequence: CASSPGTGFQETQYF.

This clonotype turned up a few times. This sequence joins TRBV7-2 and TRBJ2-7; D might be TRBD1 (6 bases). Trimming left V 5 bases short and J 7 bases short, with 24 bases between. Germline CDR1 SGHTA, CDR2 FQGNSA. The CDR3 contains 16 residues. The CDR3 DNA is TGTGCCAGCAGCCCAGACGCCGGGACAAGAGGTGTTGAGCAGTACTTC. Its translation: CASSPDAGTRGVEQYF. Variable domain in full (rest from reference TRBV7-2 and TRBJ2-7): GAGVSQSPSNKVTEKGKDVELRCDPISGHTALYWYRQSLGQGLEFLIYFQGNSAPDKSGLPSDRFSAERTGGSVSTLTIQRTQQEDSAVYLCASSPDAGTRGVEQYFGPGTRLTVT.

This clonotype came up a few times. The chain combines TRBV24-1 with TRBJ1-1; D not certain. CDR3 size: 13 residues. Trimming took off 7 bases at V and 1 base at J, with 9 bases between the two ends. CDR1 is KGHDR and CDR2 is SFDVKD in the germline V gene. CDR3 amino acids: CATRGNGNTEAFF. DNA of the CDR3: TGTGCCACCAGAGGCAACGGGAACACTGAAGCTTTCTTT.

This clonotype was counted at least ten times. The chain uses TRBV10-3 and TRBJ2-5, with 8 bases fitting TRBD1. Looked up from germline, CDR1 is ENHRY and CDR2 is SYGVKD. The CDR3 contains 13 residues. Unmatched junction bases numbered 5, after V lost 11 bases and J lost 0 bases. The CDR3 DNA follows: TGTGCCTCGTCGACAGGGGACCAAGAGACCCAGTACTTC. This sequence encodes CASSTGDQETQYF.

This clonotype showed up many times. The CDR3 sequence is CASGRGGLADTQYF. CDR3 coding DNA: TGTGCCAGCGGCCGGGGGGGCCTCGCAGATACGCAGTATTTT. The chain recombines TRBV5-5 with TRBJ2-3; 8 bases are shared with TRBD2. Germline V gene data show CDR1 as SGHKS and CDR2 as YYEKEE (reference sequence). The trim removed 7 bases at V and 4 bases at J, leaving 8 bases unmatched. This CDR3 spans 14 amino acids. The full variable domain, completed using reference TRBV5-5 and TRBJ2-3, is DAGVTQSPTHLIKTRGQQVTLRCSPISGHKSVSWYQQVLGQGPQFIFQYYEKEERGRGNFPDRFSARQFPNYSSELNVNALLLGDSALYLCASGRGGLADTQYFGPGTRLTVL.

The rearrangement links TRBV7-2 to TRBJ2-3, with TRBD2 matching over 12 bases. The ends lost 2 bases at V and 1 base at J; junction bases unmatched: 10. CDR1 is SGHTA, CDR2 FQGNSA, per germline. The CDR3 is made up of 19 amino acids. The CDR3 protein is CASSLPRLAGVLGTDTQYF. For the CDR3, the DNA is TGTGCCAGCAGCTTACCCCGACTAGCGGGGGTGCTAGGCACAGATACGCAGTATTTT.

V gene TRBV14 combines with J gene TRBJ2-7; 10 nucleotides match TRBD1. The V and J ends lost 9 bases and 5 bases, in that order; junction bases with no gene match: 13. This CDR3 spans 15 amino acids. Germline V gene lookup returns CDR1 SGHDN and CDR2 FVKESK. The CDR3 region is CASASVRDRGHEQYF. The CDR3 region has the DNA TGTGCCAGTGCCAGCGTACGGGACAGGGGCCACGAGCAGTACTTC.

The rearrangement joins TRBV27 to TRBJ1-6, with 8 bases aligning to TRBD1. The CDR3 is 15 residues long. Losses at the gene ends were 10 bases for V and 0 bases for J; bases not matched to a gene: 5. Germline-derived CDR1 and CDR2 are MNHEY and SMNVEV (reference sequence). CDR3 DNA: TGTGCCACCGCGACAGGGGCCTCCTATAATTCACCCCTCCACTTT. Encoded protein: CATATGASYNSPLHF.

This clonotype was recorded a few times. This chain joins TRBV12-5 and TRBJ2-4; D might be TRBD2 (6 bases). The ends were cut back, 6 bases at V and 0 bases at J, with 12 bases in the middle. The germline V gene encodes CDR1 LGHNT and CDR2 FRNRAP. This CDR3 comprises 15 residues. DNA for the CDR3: TGTGCTAGTGGGCGACTAGTGGTAGCCAAAAACATTCAGTACTTC. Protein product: CASGRLVVAKNIQYF.

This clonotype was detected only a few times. In DNA, the CDR3 is TGTGCCAGCAGTCCCCGACTAGCGGGGGGGCCGGATGAGCAGTTCTTC. Translating gives CASSPRLAGGPDEQFF. The chain recombines TRBV6-2 or TRBV6-3 with TRBJ2-1; TRBD2 matches 14 bases. The CDR3 is made up of 16 amino acids. Per the germline V gene, CDR1 is MNHEY and CDR2 is SVGEGT. Germline trimming cut 5 bases from V and 8 bases from J; bases unmatched to any gene: 8.

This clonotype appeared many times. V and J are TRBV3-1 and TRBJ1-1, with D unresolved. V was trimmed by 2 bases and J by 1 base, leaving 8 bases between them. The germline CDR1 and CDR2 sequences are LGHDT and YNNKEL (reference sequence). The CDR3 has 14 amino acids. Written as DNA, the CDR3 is TGTGCCAGCAGCCAATTTCTCGGGAACACTGAAGCTTTCTTT. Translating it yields CASSQFLGNTEAFF.